A single sample gave rise to the 31 T cell receptor beta chains below, sequenced in a study of blood T cell repertoires in COVID-19 (dated by TCRdb to 2019 to 2021). The method behind the library was the immunoSEQ multiplex PCR assay. In its TCRdb copy, this immuneACCESS table keeps in-frame sequences only and misses some clones. Where compared with another copy, unresolved V genes explain less than half of these, and the others have no known cause. This sample holds approximately 120,000 clones; about 78% were observed only once. The leading ten clones occupy around 4% of the sample. Sequenced material: peripheral blood. Receptors were obtained from a human donor in a cohort sampled during active or convalescent COVID-19.

The CDR3 region is CASSQDQTGDNSPLHF. The CDR3 DNA is TGCGCCAGCAGCCAAGATCAGACAGGGGATAATTCACCCCTCCACTTT. The chain is built from TRBV4-3 and TRBJ1-6; 8 nucleotides align to TRBD1. The J segment lost 5 bases and the V segment lost 0 bases, leaving 3 bases of the junction unmatched. The CDR3 contains 16 residues. The germline V gene encodes CDR1 LGHNA and CDR2 YSLEER.

The chain joins TRBV4-3 to TRBJ2-7, with D perhaps matching TRBD2 (5 bases). The length of the CDR3 is 14 residues. V gave up 1 base and J gave up 1 base, with 8 bases separating them. Germline lookup yields CDR1 LGHNA and CDR2 YSLEER. CDR3 in DNA: TGCGCCAGCAGCCAAGTCCGAGGGTCCTACGAGCAGTACTTC. It encodes CASSQVRGSYEQYF.

To note about this clone: At one end, the junction sequence differs from germline, possibly due to a read error. This chain uses TRBV28 with TRBJ1-4; D uncertain. CDR1 is MDHEN, CDR2 SYDVKM, per germline. The CDR3 totals 14 residues. CDR3 sequence (DNA): TGTGCCAGCAGTTCGTTCCGGACTAAGGAAAAACTGTTTTTT. Translating gives CASSSFRTKEKLFF.

V gene TRBV28 combines with J gene TRBJ1-5; a weak D match, TRBD1 (5 bases). Trimming removed 10 bases at V and 4 bases at J, with 14 bases between. The CDR3 is 13 residues long. Germline V gene data show CDR1 as MDHEN and CDR2 as SYDVKM. The CDR3 DNA reads TGTGCCACCCAGAAGCAGGGAAATCAGCCCCAGCATTTT. Amino acids: CATQKQGNQPQHF.

The rearrangement uses TRBV6-5 and TRBJ2-1; a weak D match, TRBD1 (5 bases). The CDR3 sequence is 13 residues long. V was shortened by 8 bases and J by 6 bases, with 14 bases between the two germline ends. Looked up from germline, CDR1 is MNHEY and CDR2 is SVGAGI. The CDR3 reads CASGQFDPNEQFF. The CDR3 DNA reads as TGTGCCAGCGGACAATTCGACCCCAATGAGCAGTTCTTC.

The chain links TRBV6-5 to TRBJ2-2, with 8 nucleotides matching TRBD1. Germline CDR1 and CDR2: MNHEY and SVGAGI. J gave up 1 base and V 6 bases, and 4 bases lay outside the gene matches. This CDR3 contains 15 residues. The CDR3 DNA reads TGTGCCAGCAGGGGGGACAGGAGGAACACCGGGGAGCTGTTTTTT. As protein: CASRGDRRNTGELFF.

The rearrangement joins TRBV6-6 to TRBJ1-2; D is unclear. Trimming left V 7 bases short and J 4 bases short, with 7 bases between. Per the germline V gene, CDR1 is MNHNY and CDR2 is SVGAGI (reference sequence). CDR3 length equals 11 residues. The CDR3 nucleotides read TGTGCCAGCACTGGGCTCTATGGCTACACCTTC. Protein: CASTGLYGYTF.

The chain carries TRBV18 and TRBJ2-3; maybe TRBD2 (5 bases). Germline V gene data show CDR1 as KGHSH and CDR2 as LQKENI. The CDR3 has 13 amino acids. Trimming removed 5 bases at V and 2 bases at J, with 8 bases between. The chain's CDR3 is CASSTGTTDTQYF. CDR3 sequence (DNA): TGTGCCAGCTCAACGGGAACCACAGATACGCAGTATTTT.

The chain combines TRBV4-1 with TRBJ2-7; 8 bases align to TRBD1. J lost 4 bases, V lost 0 bases, and 5 bases had no gene match. Looked up from germline, CDR1 is MGHRA and CDR2 is YSYEKL. The CDR3 is 15 amino acids. The chain's CDR3 is CASSQDYRGLYEQYF. The CDR3 DNA follows: TGCGCCAGCAGCCAAGATTACAGGGGGTTATACGAGCAGTACTTC.

This clone turned up a few times. The chain uses TRBV13 and TRBJ1-5, with no clear D. V gave up 5 bases and J gave up 9 bases, with 14 bases separating them. CDR3 length: 13 amino acids. Germline V gives CDR1 PRHDT, CDR2 FYEKMQ (reference sequence). CDR3 nucleotide sequence: TGTGCCAGCAGCCCCCGGACGGGGTGGCCCCAGCATTTT. Its translation: CASSPRTGWPQHF.

V gene TRBV28 combines with J gene TRBJ2-3; weak D call: TRBD1 (6 bases). CDR3 length: 17 amino acids. The germline gives CDR1 MDHEN, CDR2 SYDVKM. Trimming removed 2 bases from V and 3 bases from J, with 18 bases in between. For the CDR3, the DNA is TGTGCCAGCAGTTTAGGGGGCCGCCTCGTGGTGACAGATACGCAGTATTTT. It is translated as CASSLGGRLVVTDTQYF.

The chain employs TRBV27 and TRBJ2-1, with TRBD2 matching 14 bases. The germline V gene has CDR1 MNHEY and CDR2 SMNVEV (reference sequence). Losses at the gene ends were 6 bases for V and 7 bases for J; bases not matched to a gene: 5. The CDR3 sequence is 15 residues long. CDR3 sequence: CASRGLAGVRNEQFF. The CDR3 nucleotides are TGTGCCAGCAGGGGACTAGCGGGAGTTAGGAATGAGCAGTTCTTC.

This clone was counted a few times. The rearrangement links TRBV7-8 to TRBJ2-3, with D possibly being TRBD2 (6 bases). Per germline, CDR1 SGHVS and CDR2 FQNEAQ. The length of the CDR3 is 19 residues. Between the trimmed V and J ends, which lost 1 base and 3 bases, there was a span of 23 bases. CDR3 in DNA: TGTGCCAGCAGCTTAGAGCCTAGCGTTTGGGACCCACGGACAGATACGCAGTATTTT. It is translated as CASSLEPSVWDPRTDTQYF.

V is TRBV28 and J is TRBJ2-5, with TRBD2 matching 16 bases. Germline V lookup: CDR1 MDHEN, CDR2 SYDVKM. V lost 5 bases and J lost 5; bases outside the gene matches: 11. The CDR3 is 18 amino acids. The CDR3, as DNA: TGTGCCAGCAGTCCGGGACTAGCGGGAGGGCTTTTGAGCGAGACCCAGTACTTC. Translated: CASSPGLAGGLLSETQYF.

This chain connects TRBV3-1 (or the pseudogene TRBV3-2) to TRBJ2-7; D is undetermined. Germline CDR1 reads LGHDT; CDR2 reads YNNKEL (reference sequence). The CDR3 is made up of 15 amino acids. V shed 0 bases and J shed 1 base, with 10 bases lying between them. The CDR3: CASSQEVVSSYEQYF. The CDR3 DNA reads as TGTGCCAGCAGCCAAGAGGTAGTGAGTTCCTACGAGCAGTACTTC.

The chain has TRBV20-1 and TRBJ1-4, with TRBD1 matching over 8 bases. The V gene's germline CDR1 is DFQATT and CDR2 SNEGSKA (reference sequence). This CDR3 comprises 13 residues. Germline trimming cut 3 bases from V and 7 bases from J; bases unmatched to any gene: 4. The CDR3 loop reads CSASVRGPEKLFF. Here the CDR3 DNA reads TGCAGTGCTAGTGTCAGGGGGCCTGAAAAACTGTTTTTT.

J is TRBJ1-3 and V is TRBV5-3, with 9 bases matching TRBD1. TRBV5-3 is an ORF for which the function is uncertain. The CDR3 spans 17 residues. The ends lost 3 bases at V and 6 bases at J; junction bases unmatched: 13. The CDR3 is CARSWGTGLRKANTIYF. The CDR3 DNA is TGTGCCAGAAGCTGGGGGACAGGGCTTCGCAAAGCAAACACCATATATTTT.

V usage is TRBV5-5 and J usage is TRBJ2-3, with a weak D call TRBD2 (6 bases). The V and J ends lost 3 bases and 0 bases respectively, with 8 bases between them. This CDR3 contains 14 residues. Germline V lookup: CDR1 SGHKS, CDR2 YYEKEE (reference sequence). The CDR3 spells CASSWDSSTDTQYF. Written as DNA, the CDR3 is TGTGCCAGCAGCTGGGACTCCAGCACAGATACGCAGTATTTT. The full variable domain, its missing parts supplied by reference TRBV5-5 and TRBJ2-3, is DAGVTQSPTHLIKTRGQQVTLRCSPISGHKSVSWYQQVLGQGPQFIFQYYEKEERGRGNFPDRFSARQFPNYSSELNVNALLLGDSALYLCASSWDSSTDTQYFGPGTRLTVL.

The chain couples TRBV27 to TRBJ1-4; D may be TRBD1 (5 bases). This CDR3 comprises 14 residues. The V end lost 6 bases, the J end lost 5 bases, and 13 bases lay between the germline ends. Germline assignment: CDR1 MNHEY and CDR2 SMNVEV (reference sequence). CDR3 region: CASRRAGGNEKLFF. The CDR3, as DNA: TGTGCCAGCAGGCGGGCGGGGGGGAATGAAAAACTGTTTTTT. The variable domain in full, completed from reference TRBV27 and TRBJ1-4, reads EAQVTQNPRYLITVTGKKLTVTCSQNMNHEYMSWYRQDPGLGLRQIYYSMNVEVTDKGDVPEGYKVSRKEKRNFPLILESPSPNQTSLYFCASRRAGGNEKLFFGSGTQLSVL.

The J gene is TRBJ1-1, the V gene TRBV19; D gene ambiguous. Trimming shortened V by 4 bases and J by 4 bases, and 13 bases separated the two germline ends. CDR3 length: 14 residues. From germline, CDR1 is LNHDA and CDR2 SQIVND (reference sequence). CDR3 nucleotide sequence: TGTGCCAGTAGTACAGTGGTTTGGAGCACTGAAGCTTTCTTT. Its translation is CASSTVVWSTEAFF.

This clone was picked up a small number of times. This chain connects TRBV20-1 to TRBJ2-2; a weak D match, TRBD1 (6 bases). Germline CDR1 reads DFQATT; CDR2 reads SNEGSKA (reference sequence). With 3 bases removed from V and 6 bases from J, the gap between germline ends came to 14 bases. The CDR3 extends over 14 amino acids. The CDR3 sequence: CSASDWGRPGELFF. CDR3 sequence (DNA): TGCAGTGCTAGTGATTGGGGGCGGCCCGGGGAGCTGTTTTTT.

This clone has at least ten counts. Other DNA sequences in this specimen translate into the identical CDR3. The chain couples TRBV4-1 to TRBJ1-5, with TRBD1 identical over 7 bases. Per germline, CDR1 MGHRA and CDR2 YSYEKL. CDR3 length: 15 residues. After removal of 2 bases from V and 0 bases from J, the junction contained 1 base not matched to a gene. The CDR3 sequence: CASSQTGDSNQPQHF. In DNA form, the CDR3 reads TGCGCCAGCAGCCAAACAGGGGATAGCAATCAGCCCCAGCATTTT.

The chain has TRBV5-1 and TRBJ2-5, with 11 bases matching TRBD1. Germline V gene sequence: CDR1 SGHRS, CDR2 YFSETQ. The CDR3 contains 15 residues. With 5 bases clipped from V and 5 bases from J, the junction kept 8 bases outside the gene matches. CDR3 region: CASSPDRGRLETQYF. The DNA for the CDR3 is TGCGCCAGCAGTCCGGACAGGGGGCGGCTTGAGACCCAGTACTTC.

This clone has just a few counts. This chain links TRBV7-9 with TRBJ1-1; no clear D. Trimming shortened V by 3 bases and J by 8 bases, and 10 bases separated the two germline ends. Per germline, CDR1 SEHNR and CDR2 FQNEAQ (reference sequence). The CDR3 has 12 amino acids. In DNA form, the CDR3 reads TGTGCCAGCAGCTTGTTTGGGAGGGAAGCTTTCTTT. This gives the protein CASSLFGREAFF.

V gene TRBV13 combines with J gene TRBJ2-4; 10 bases are shared with TRBD1. V dropped 6 bases and J dropped 8; count of bases not matched to a gene: 7. The CDR3 is made up of 14 amino acids. Germline V gives CDR1 PRHDT, CDR2 FYEKMQ (reference sequence). CDR3 bases: TGTGCCAGCAGGCGACAGGGGGCTGAGGACATTCAGTACTTC. Residues: CASRRQGAEDIQYF. Variable domain in full (rest from reference TRBV13 and TRBJ2-4): AAGVIQSPRHLIKEKRETATLKCYPIPRHDTVYWYQQGPGQDPQFLISFYEKMQSDKGSIPDRFSAQQFSDYHSELNMSSLELGDSALYFCASRRQGAEDIQYFGAGTRLSVL.

This chain connects TRBV10-3 to TRBJ1-2; 8 nucleotides align to TRBD1. V dropped 3 bases and J dropped 4; count of bases not matched to a gene: 7. The germline V gene has CDR1 ENHRY and CDR2 SYGVKD. The CDR3 totals 15 residues. The CDR3 loop reads CAISDPGGESYGYTF. CDR3 coding DNA: TGTGCCATCAGTGACCCAGGGGGCGAAAGCTATGGCTACACCTTC.

The chain joins TRBV5-1 to TRBJ1-4; D is perhaps TRBD1 (6 bases). Deletions cut 4 bases from V and 1 base from J, with 11 bases between. CDR3 length: 15 amino acids. Per the germline V gene, CDR1 is SGHRS and CDR2 is YFSETQ. The chain's CDR3 is CASSGEGQTNEKLFF. The DNA for the CDR3 is TGCGCCAGCAGCGGCGAGGGACAAACTAATGAAAAACTGTTTTTT.

V usage is TRBV7-9 and J usage is TRBJ2-1, with D uncertain. From germline, CDR1 is SEHNR and CDR2 FQNEAQ (reference sequence). The CDR3 consists of 15 residues. V was trimmed by 5 bases and J by 2 bases, leaving 13 bases between them. Here the CDR3 DNA reads TGTGCCAGCAGCCTGGATGCTGGGCCCTACAATGAGCAGTTCTTC. Protein sequence: CASSLDAGPYNEQFF.

The chain joins TRBV9 to TRBJ2-5; tentative D call: TRBD2 (6 bases). Trimming cost V 7 bases and J 5 bases, with 15 bases left between them. Germline-derived CDR1 and CDR2 are SGDLS and YYNGEE. CDR3 length: 13 residues. The CDR3 DNA reads TGTGCCAGCGGGGGACTGCCCATGGAGACCCAGTACTTC. Its translation is CASGGLPMETQYF.

The CDR3 sequence is CASKAGTYEQYF. The DNA for the CDR3 is TGCGCCAGCAAGGCGGGAACCTACGAGCAGTACTTC. The chain recombines TRBV10-2 with TRBJ2-7; maybe TRBD2 (6 bases). The germline V gene encodes CDR1 WSHSY and CDR2 SAAADI. The CDR3 length is 12 residues. Trimming removed 7 bases from V and 2 bases from J, with 9 bases in between.

The rearrangement joins TRBV7-8 to TRBJ2-4; TRBD1 might be the D (5 bases). Germline V gene data show CDR1 as SGHVS and CDR2 as FQNEAQ. CDR3 size: 15 residues. V was shortened by 5 bases and J by 0 bases, with 11 bases between the two germline ends. CDR3 sequence (DNA): TGTGCCAGCAGCCCGGGCGGACAAGCCAAAAACATTCAGTACTTC. Translated: CASSPGGQAKNIQYF.